Described below is a single T cell receptor (beta chain) sequence and its context. What it binds is unknown. Germline V CDR1 and CDR2: LGHNA, YSLEER. The CDR3 has 15 amino acids. Trimming left V 4 bases short and J 3 bases short, with 15 bases between. This specimen belongs to a study of OX40 agonist ivuxolimab in advanced cancers. Study information: Patients undergoing dose escalation presented with hepatocellular carcinoma, melanoma, renal cell or head and neck cancer. Three patients got partial responses; one had hepatocellular carcinoma and two had cutaneous melanoma.

Generated by immunoSEQ multiplex PCR, the TCRdb table keeps only in-frame clones and is missing some. The sample holds some 65,000 clones, about 85% seen once. General study results and limits: Not determined was the antigen specificity of the expanded peripheral T cells. Circulating CD4+ and CD8+ T cells showed clonal expansion by week 6 at 0.1 to 3.0 mg/kg.

The origin of this receptor is an adult with an advanced solid tumor such as melanoma, head and neck, liver or kidney cancer. Here the sequenced sample was CD4+ or CD8+ T cells sorted from blood, taken in a trial of the OX40 agonist ivuxolimab. This chain connects TRBV4-3 to TRBJ1-1; D uncertain. CDR3 region: CASSPRVYDDTEAFF. As DNA, the CDR3 is TGCGCCAGCAGCCCAAGAGTATACGATGACACTGAAGCTTTCTTT.